A selection of T cell receptor beta chains follows, all from one sample in a study of tumor-infiltrating lymphocytes in primary liver carcinoma. Each CDR3 protein gets one entry after TCRdb re-called the multiplex PCR reads with MiXCR. The repertoire includes roughly 78,000 distinct CDR3 sequences, over 70% of them detected once, and roughly 13% sits in the top ten. The source material was liver tumor tissue from sampling region 4. These receptors all stem from a woman between 55 and 75 years old with primary liver carcinoma and hepatitis B virus infection. Both conserved end residues are part of each CDR3. Each record gives: J gene, V gene, clone size, D gene, CDR3 DNA, CDR3 protein. D genes are given only for firm matches. Size is stated for part of the rows, as once, few or many counts, or as a class when the clone is expanded.

>TRBJ2-7|TRBV9|.|.
TGTGCCAGCAGCGCATCGGACAGAGGGGGAGCCGAGCAGTACTTC
CASSASDRGGAEQYF
>TRBJ2-2|TRBV10-2|many|.
TGCGCCAGCACTCGACCGGAAGGGTTCGACACCGGGGAGCTGTTTTTT
CASTRPEGFDTGELFF
>TRBJ2-5|TRBV4-1|once|TRBD2
TGCGTCAGCAGCCAAGGTGGGGCGGGAGCGGAGACCCAGTACTTC
CVSSQGGAGAETQYF
>TRBJ2-7|TRBV28|.|.
TGTGCCAGCAGTTTGACAGGCGTCGGGAAGCAGTACTTC
CASSLTGVGKQYF
>TRBJ2-2|TRBV11-2|.|TRBD1
TGTGCCAGCAGCCCAGTAGACAGGGGACATGGCACCGGGGAGCTGTTTTTT
CASSPVDRGHGTGELFF
>TRBJ2-7|TRBV4-1|.|.
TGTGCCAGCAGCCAAACCGAGAGCTACTACGAGCAGTACTTC
CASSQTESYYEQYF
>TRBJ2-3|TRBV7-7|.|.
TGTGCGAGAGGCGCCATAGATACGCAGTATTTT
CARGAIDTQYF
>TRBJ2-5|TRBV10-2|many|.
TGCGCCAGCAGTGACGGCCGATACCAAGAGACCCAGTACTTC
CASSDGRYQETQYF
>TRBJ2-7|TRBV4-1|once|.
TGCGCCAGCAGCCAAGATCTTAGGGGACAATACGAGCGGTACTTC
CASSQDLRGQYERYF
>TRBJ2-1|TRBV15|few|TRBD2
TGTGCCACCAGCAGAGGTAGCGGGGGCTACAATGAGCAGTTCTTC
CATSRGSGGYNEQFF
>TRBJ2-7|TRBV10-2|many|TRBD2
TGCGCCAGCGGGAGAACTAGCGCCTCCTACGAGCAGTACTTC
CASGRTSASYEQYF
>TRBJ1-2|TRBV6-2/TRBV6-3|.|.
TGTACCAGCAGTTACGCGTCCCTTTTTAGGATGGGCGGTGATTCTAACTATGGCTACACCTTC
CTSSYASLFRMGGDSNYGYTF
>TRBJ1-1|TRBV20-1|many|TRBD1
TGCAGTGCAAACGACCCGGGACAGGGTAGCCTGAACACTGAAGCTTTCTTT
CSANDPGQGSLNTEAFF
>TRBJ2-2|TRBV5-1|many|TRBD2
TGCGCCAGCAGCCCTGGACTAGCGGGAGTCGAGGAGCTGTTTTTT
CASSPGLAGVEELFF
>TRBJ2-1|TRBV11-2|.|.
TGTGCCAGCATACAGGTTCGGAGGGGAACCGAGCAGTTCTTT
CASIQVRRGTEQFF